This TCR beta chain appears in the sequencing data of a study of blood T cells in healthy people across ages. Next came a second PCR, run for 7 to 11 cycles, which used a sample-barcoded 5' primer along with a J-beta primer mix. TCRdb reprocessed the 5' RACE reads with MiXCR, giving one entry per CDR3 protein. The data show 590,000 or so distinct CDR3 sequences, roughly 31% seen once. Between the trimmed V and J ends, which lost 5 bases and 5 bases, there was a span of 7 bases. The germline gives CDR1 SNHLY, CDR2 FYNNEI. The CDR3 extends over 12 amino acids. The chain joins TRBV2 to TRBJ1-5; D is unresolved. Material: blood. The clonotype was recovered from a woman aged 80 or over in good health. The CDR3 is CASSPIDQPQHF. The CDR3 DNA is TGTGCCAGCAGTCCTATTGATCAGCCCCAGCATTTT.